Here is one TCR beta chain with its context. The CDR3 runs to 13 residues. V was pared by 4 bases and J by 6 bases, with 13 bases between. Germline V CDR1 and CDR2: SGHKS, YYEKEE (reference sequence). This record comes from a study of blood T cell repertoires in COVID-19. Looking at the study overall: Sites across the United States, Italy and Spain contributed samples from acute and convalescent COVID-19.

Only in-frame clones appear in the TCRdb table, and some are missing; sequencing was by immunoSEQ multiplex PCR. The table records a few hundred thousand clones, around 86% of them present only once. This sequence joins TRBV5-5 and TRBJ1-2; possible D gene TRBD1, 5 bases. The TCR originated in a woman between 50 and 59 years old with COVID-19, enrolled during active disease. The sample consisted of peripheral blood. CDR3 bases: TGTGCCAGCAGCCCCCGGGGGGTGGATGGCTACACCTTC. The encoded protein is CASSPRGVDGYTF. Combining the CDR3 with reference TRBV5-5 and TRBJ1-2 gives the whole variable domain DAGVTQSPTHLIKTRGQQVTLRCSPISGHKSVSWYQQVLGQGPQFIFQYYEKEERGRGNFPDRFSARQFPNYSSELNVNALLLGDSALYLCASSPRGVDGYTFGSGTRLTVV.